The T cell receptor (beta chain) under discussion was sequenced for a study of shared clonotypes between healthy human individuals. About the study: CD8 memory received one plate per donor, CD8 naive two, CD4 memory three and CD4 naive three.

Findings and caveats of the study: At large depth, rarefaction still showed sorted-subset sequencing to be incomplete.

Details on this clone: Its antigen is not identified.

Some clones are missing from TCRdb's copy, which holds only in-frame ones; the method was immunoSEQ multiplex PCR. Among 2 million to 2.5 million clones listed, less than 95% were seen once. From germline, CDR1 is SGHRS and CDR2 YFSETQ. The CDR3 runs 15 residues. V lost 0 bases, J lost 5 bases, and 14 bases lay in between. Among the donors, all were Caucasian adults who lived in Nashville, Tennessee. The clonotype was recovered from a man younger than 30 in good health. Some clones in this sample may be carry-over from other donors' samples. Sequenced input: naive CD4+ T cells from PBMCs. Subset of the sample: CD45RA+ positively selected. The genes are TRBV5-1 and TRBJ2-5, with D possibly being TRBD1 (6 bases). CDR3 sequence (DNA): TGCGCCAGCAGCTTGGAACAGGGAGAGTGGGAGACCCAGTACTTC. Its translation: CASSLEQGEWETQYF.